Listed below are T cell receptor beta chains from one sample, sequenced in a study of blood T cell repertoires in COVID-19. The method was immunoSEQ multiplex PCR; TCRdb's version includes in-frame clones alone and lacks a portion of them. Found here are some 360,000 clones, 85% to 90% of them singletons; the top ten hold about 0.94%. The sample comprised PBMCs or T cells enriched from blood (not recorded which). The receptors here all came from a woman aged 25 to 39 who had been exposed to COVID-19. The CDR3 runs from the conserved cysteine through the conserved F or W. A D gene is named only where the DNA matches it firmly.

>TRBJ2-1|14|NA|TRBV18
CASSPSASDDEQFF
>TRBJ2-7|12|TRBD1|TRBV25-1
CASRTGAYEQYF
>TRBJ2-7|15|TRBD1|TRBV14
CASSQLGTGVLEQYF
>TRBJ2-3|16|TRBD2|TRBV11-2
CASSLLAGLSADTQYF
>TRBJ2-7|14|NA|TRBV6-1
CASSEKGQGGWQYF
>TRBJ1-1|14|NA|TRBV5-1
CASSWNAVNTEAFF
>TRBJ2-7|15|TRBD1|TRBV9
CASSPATGDGYEQYF
>TRBJ1-6|15|NA|TRBV7-9
CASSLVGGYNSPLHF
>TRBJ1-5|13|NA|TRBV12-3/TRBV12-4
CASSSSSNQPQHF
>TRBJ1-1|13|NA|TRBV19
CASSTPVGAEAFF
>TRBJ2-7|13|TRBD1|TRBV29-1
CSATPGGSYEQYF
>TRBJ2-5|16|TRBD2|TRBV20-1
CSASKVVAGGFTPQYF
>TRBJ1-1|16|NA|TRBV11-3
CASSLDWGRGDTEAFF
>TRBJ1-2|19|TRBD1|TRBV15
CATSRDQLQGQIANYGYTF
>TRBJ1-1|16|TRBD1|TRBV3-1/TRBV3-2
CASSRFRDSSNTEAFF
>TRBJ1-5|17|TRBD1|TRBV5-5
CASSPGQGPHSNQPQHF
>TRBJ2-5|16|TRBD2|TRBV7-3
CASSSSFSGSGETQYF
>TRBJ2-2|14|NA|TRBV1
CTSSQNYRAGELFF
>TRBJ2-7|16|TRBD1|TRBV6-1
CASSGPWDRSSYEQYF
>TRBJ2-5|13|NA|TRBV10-1
CASSGTEEETQYF
>TRBJ2-7|15|TRBD2|TRBV7-8
CASSFGRVNSYEQYF
>TRBJ2-2|12|TRBD1|TRBV19
CASKTGTGELFF
>TRBJ1-1|13|NA|TRBV6-5
CASSYRGNTEAFF
>TRBJ2-2|14|TRBD2|TRBV28
CASLSAGEGGELFF
>TRBJ2-5|15|TRBD1|TRBV24-1
CATSGTDRAPETQYF
>TRBJ2-7|13|TRBD1|TRBV29-1
CSVVLQGTYEQYF
>TRBJ1-1|12|NA|TRBV19
CASSRTGTEAFF
>TRBJ2-5|19|TRBD2|TRBV28
CASSLLDGTLTSGRETQYF
>TRBJ2-3|11|TRBD1|TRBV7-9
CASSWDRGQYF
>TRBJ1-1|15|NA|TRBV18
CASSPSQGLGTEAFF
>TRBJ1-4|18|TRBD1|TRBV9
CASSVGTGGYSTNEKLFF
>TRBJ1-1|15|NA|TRBV5-1
CASSLDRPMNTEAFF
>TRBJ1-5|15|TRBD1|TRBV27
CASSPTGGSSQPQHF
>TRBJ2-5|17|TRBD2|TRBV5-1
CASSLAPGLAGQETQYF
>TRBJ2-1|18|TRBD2|TRBV7-3
CASSQGLAGSGGYNEQFF
>TRBJ1-1|14|TRBD1|TRBV7-6
CASSSTGTDTEAFF
>TRBJ1-1|15|TRBD1|TRBV7-6
CASSLTGAWNTEAFF
>TRBJ2-5|13|NA|TRBV11-2
CASRPGHQETQYF
>TRBJ2-1|17|TRBD2|TRBV11-3
CASSLGIVAAGDNEQFF
>TRBJ2-4|14|NA|TRBV7-3
CASSPHGGSGIQYF
>TRBJ2-1|14|TRBD2|TRBV6-5
CASKLAGNNNEQFF
>TRBJ1-1|18|TRBD1|TRBV19
CASSPATTPGTGNTEAFF
>TRBJ1-4|18|NA|TRBV7-6
CASSLVAGQRTSSEKLFF
>TRBJ2-7|14|NA|TRBV7-8
CASSLITGEDEQYF
>TRBJ2-2|17|TRBD2|TRBV10-3
CAISGPSGRAVTGELFF
>TRBJ1-5|13|NA|TRBV6-2/TRBV6-3
CASSWLGGQPQHF
>TRBJ2-5|14|NA|TRBV5-1
CASSLIAGQETQYF
>TRBJ1-5|17|TRBD1|TRBV5-6
CASSLGTGIGGNQPQHF
>TRBJ1-3|15|NA|TRBV9
CASSVAGATGNTIYF
>TRBJ1-2|12|NA|TRBV3-1/TRBV3-2
CASSQTEGGYTF
>TRBJ2-1|15|NA|TRBV5-6
CASSLVGREKNEQFF
>TRBJ2-2|17|TRBD2|TRBV30
CAWSGLVGVAGPGELFF
>TRBJ1-2|13|NA|TRBV10-3
CAISIQGIQGYTF
>TRBJ2-7|14|NA|TRBV30
CAWSDLGSSYEQYF
>TRBJ2-5|15|TRBD2|TRBV27
CASRSGLAGDRTQYF
>TRBJ2-7|17|TRBD2|TRBV19
CASSIGLAGARWYEQYF
>TRBJ2-1|15|TRBD2|TRBV7-3
CASSSGLAGDNEQFF